The source of this TCR beta chain is a study of T-cell reconstitution after alpha-beta-depleted transplantation in children. This clonotype was detected many times. The authors prepared the TCRbeta library with unique molecular identifiers. TCRdb fed the PCR reads into MiXCR, producing one record per CDR3 protein. Of about 460,000 distinct CDR3 sequences detected, around 13% appear once; the ten largest clones hold around 6%. This CDR3 contains 17 residues. V trimming: 4 bases; J trimming: 4 bases; junction bases outside the gene matches: 12. CDR1 is SGHTA and CDR2 is FQGNSA in the germline V gene. This TCR was recovered from a human donor who donated a stem cell graft to a child with combined immunodeficiency. The input for sequencing was PBMCs from the stem cell graft donor, taken from the stem cell graft. The chain employs TRBV7-2 and TRBJ1-1; 10 bases align to TRBD1. The CDR3 loop is CASSSRGDRGWGTEAFF. As DNA, the CDR3 is TGTGCCAGCAGCTCAAGGGGGGACAGGGGTTGGGGCACTGAAGCTTTCTTT. The complete variable domain, with remaining parts taken from reference TRBV7-2 and TRBJ1-1, reads GAGVSQSPSNKVTEKGKDVELRCDPISGHTALYWYRQSLGQGLEFLIYFQGNSAPDKSGLPSDRFSAERTGGSVSTLTIQRTQQEDSAVYLCASSSRGDRGWGTEAFFGQGTRLTVV.